The present entry profiles one T cell receptor beta chain with its context. The record originates from a study of blood T cells in healthy people across ages. CDR3 length: 16 amino acids. V shed 11 bases and J 6 bases; nucleotides not matched to a gene: 17. The V gene's germline CDR1 is MNHNY and CDR2 SVGAGI (reference sequence). Together with a sample-barcoded 5' primer, a J-beta primer mix was included in a second PCR lasting roughly 6 to 12 cycles. In TCRdb, the 5' RACE reads were re-called with MiXCR into one record per CDR3 protein. The sample yields over 950,000 distinct CDR3 sequences, roughly 51% seen once.

Sequenced sample: blood. The clonotype comes from a woman aged 60-70 years in good health. This chain links TRBV6-6 with TRBJ2-3; 10 positions match TRBD2. This CDR3 reads CAALQRLLAGMDTQYF. The DNA of the CDR3 is TGTGCCGCCCTGCAGCGGTTACTAGCGGGAATGGATACGCAGTATTTT.